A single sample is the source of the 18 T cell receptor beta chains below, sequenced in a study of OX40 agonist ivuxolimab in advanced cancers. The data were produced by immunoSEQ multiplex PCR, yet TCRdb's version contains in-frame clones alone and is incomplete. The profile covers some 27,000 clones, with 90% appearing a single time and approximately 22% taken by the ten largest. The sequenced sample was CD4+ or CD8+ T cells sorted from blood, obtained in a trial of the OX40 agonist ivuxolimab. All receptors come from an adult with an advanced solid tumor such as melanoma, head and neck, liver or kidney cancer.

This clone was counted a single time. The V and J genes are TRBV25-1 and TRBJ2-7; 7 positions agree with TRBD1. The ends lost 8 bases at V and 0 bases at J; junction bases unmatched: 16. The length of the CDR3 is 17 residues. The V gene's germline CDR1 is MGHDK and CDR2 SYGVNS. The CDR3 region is CASESSATGQSSYEQYF. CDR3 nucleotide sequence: TGTGCCAGCGAATCAAGTGCGACAGGGCAAAGCTCCTACGAGCAGTACTTC.

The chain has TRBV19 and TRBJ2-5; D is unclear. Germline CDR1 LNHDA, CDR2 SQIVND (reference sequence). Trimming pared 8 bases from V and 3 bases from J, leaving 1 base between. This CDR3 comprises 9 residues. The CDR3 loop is CASEETQYF. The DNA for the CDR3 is TGTGCCAGTGAAGAGACCCAGTACTTC.

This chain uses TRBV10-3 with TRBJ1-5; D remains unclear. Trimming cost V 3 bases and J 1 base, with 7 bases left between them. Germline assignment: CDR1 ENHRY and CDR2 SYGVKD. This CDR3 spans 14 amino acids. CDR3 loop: CAISDYLSNQPQHF. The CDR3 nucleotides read TGTGCCATCAGTGATTACTTGAGCAATCAGCCCCAGCATTTT.

CDR3 in DNA: TGTGCCAGCAGTGAATGGACAGGGGGGAACTACGAGCAGTACTTC. Translation: CASSEWTGGNYEQYF. The rearrangement joins TRBV6-1 to TRBJ2-7, with 10 bases aligning to TRBD1. Germline V gives CDR1 MNHNS, CDR2 SASEGT. The CDR3 spans 15 residues. The trim removed 2 bases at V and 3 bases at J, leaving 4 bases unmatched.

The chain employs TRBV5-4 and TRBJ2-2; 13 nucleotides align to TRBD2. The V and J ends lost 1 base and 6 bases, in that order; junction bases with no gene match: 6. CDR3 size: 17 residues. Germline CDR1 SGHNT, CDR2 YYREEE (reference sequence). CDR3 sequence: CASSLKGLAGNSGELFF. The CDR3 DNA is TGTGCCAGCAGCTTGAAGGGACTAGCGGGAAACTCCGGGGAGCTGTTTTTT.

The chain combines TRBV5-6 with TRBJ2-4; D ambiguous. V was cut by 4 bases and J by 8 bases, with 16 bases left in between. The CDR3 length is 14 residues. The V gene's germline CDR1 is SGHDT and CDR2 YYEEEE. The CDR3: CASSPVGFSDIQYF. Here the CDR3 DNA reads TGTGCCAGCAGCCCAGTCGGGTTTTCGGACATTCAGTACTTC.

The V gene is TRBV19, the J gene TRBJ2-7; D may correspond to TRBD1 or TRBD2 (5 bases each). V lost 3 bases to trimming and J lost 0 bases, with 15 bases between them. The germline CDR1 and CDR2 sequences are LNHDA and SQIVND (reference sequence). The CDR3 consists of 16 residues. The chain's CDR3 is CASSIGTGPLSYEQYF. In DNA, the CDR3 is TGTGCCAGTAGTATCGGAACGGGACCTCTCTCCTACGAGCAGTACTTC.

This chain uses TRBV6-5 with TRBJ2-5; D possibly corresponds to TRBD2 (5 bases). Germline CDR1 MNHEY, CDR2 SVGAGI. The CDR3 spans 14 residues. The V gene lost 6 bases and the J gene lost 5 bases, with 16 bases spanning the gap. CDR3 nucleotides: TGTGCCAGCAGCTTTGGTGAGGGCCCGGAGACCCAGTACTTC. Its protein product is CASSFGEGPETQYF.

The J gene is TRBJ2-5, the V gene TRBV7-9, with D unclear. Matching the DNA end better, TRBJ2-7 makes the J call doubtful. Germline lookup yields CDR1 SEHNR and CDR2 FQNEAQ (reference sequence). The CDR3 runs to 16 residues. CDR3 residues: CASSSRPLRSSYEQYF. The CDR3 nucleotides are TGTGCCAGCAGCTCACGACCCCTAAGAAGCTCCTACGAGCAGTACTTC.

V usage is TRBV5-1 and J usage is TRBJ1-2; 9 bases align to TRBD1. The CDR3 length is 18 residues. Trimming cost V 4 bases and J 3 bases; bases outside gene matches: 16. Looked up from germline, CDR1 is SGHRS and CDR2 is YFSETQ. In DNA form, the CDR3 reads TGCGCCAGCAGCCTCACCGGGACAGGGACCCCTGATGACTATGGCTACACCTTC. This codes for CASSLTGTGTPDDYGYTF.

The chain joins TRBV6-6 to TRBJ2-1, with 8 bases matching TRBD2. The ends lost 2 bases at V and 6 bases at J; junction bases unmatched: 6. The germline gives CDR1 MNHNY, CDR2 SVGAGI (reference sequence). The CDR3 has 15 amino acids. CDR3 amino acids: CASSYEREWSNEQFF. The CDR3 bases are TGTGCCAGCAGTTACGAGCGGGAGTGGAGCAATGAGCAGTTCTTC.

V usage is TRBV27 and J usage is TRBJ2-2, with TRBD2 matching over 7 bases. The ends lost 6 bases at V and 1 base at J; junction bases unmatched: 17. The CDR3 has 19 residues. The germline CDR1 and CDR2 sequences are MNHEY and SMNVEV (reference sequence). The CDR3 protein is CASSTHEWRERRNTGELFF. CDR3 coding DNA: TGTGCCAGCAGCACCCATGAGTGGCGGGAGCGCCGGAACACCGGGGAGCTGTTTTTT.

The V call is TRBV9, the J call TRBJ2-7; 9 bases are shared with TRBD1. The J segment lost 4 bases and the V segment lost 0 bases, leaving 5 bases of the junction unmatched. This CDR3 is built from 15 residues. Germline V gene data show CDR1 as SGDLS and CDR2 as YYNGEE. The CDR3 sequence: CASSVGDRGLYEQYF. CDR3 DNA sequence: TGTGCCAGCAGCGTAGGAGACAGGGGGTTGTACGAGCAGTACTTC.

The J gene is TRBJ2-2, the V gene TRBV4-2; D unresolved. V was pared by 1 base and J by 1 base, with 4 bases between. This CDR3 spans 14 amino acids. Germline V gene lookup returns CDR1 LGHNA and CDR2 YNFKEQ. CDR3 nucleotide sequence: TGTGCCAGCAGCCAAGGTTTGAACACCGGGGAGCTGTTTTTT. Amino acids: CASSQGLNTGELFF.

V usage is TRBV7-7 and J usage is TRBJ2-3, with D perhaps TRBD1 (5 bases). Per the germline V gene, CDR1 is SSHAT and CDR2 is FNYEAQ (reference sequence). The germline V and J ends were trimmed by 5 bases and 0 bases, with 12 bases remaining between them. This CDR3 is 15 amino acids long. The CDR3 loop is CASSDGHPSTDTQYF. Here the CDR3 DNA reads TGTGCCAGCAGCGACGGACATCCTAGCACAGATACGCAGTATTTT.

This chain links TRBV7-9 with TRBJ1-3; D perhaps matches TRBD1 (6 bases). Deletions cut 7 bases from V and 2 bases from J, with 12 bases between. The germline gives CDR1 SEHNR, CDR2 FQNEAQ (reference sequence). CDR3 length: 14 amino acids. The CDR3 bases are TGTGCCAGCAATCCGGACAGAGCTGGAAACACCATATATTTT. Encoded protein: CASNPDRAGNTIYF.

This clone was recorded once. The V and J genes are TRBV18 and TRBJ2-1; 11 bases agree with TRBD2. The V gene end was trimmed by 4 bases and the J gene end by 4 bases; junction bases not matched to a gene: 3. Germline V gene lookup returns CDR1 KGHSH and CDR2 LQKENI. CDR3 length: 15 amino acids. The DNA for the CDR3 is TGTGCCAGCTCACTAGGGACTAGCGGATACAATGAGCAGTTCTTC. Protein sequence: CASSLGTSGYNEQFF.

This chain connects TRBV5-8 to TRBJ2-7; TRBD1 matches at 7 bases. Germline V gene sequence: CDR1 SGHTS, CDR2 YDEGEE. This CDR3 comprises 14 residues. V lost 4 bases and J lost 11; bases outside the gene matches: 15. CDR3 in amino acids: CASSPGTDEIGEYF. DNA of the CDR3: TGTGCCAGCAGCCCCGGGACAGACGAGATTGGGGAGTACTTC.